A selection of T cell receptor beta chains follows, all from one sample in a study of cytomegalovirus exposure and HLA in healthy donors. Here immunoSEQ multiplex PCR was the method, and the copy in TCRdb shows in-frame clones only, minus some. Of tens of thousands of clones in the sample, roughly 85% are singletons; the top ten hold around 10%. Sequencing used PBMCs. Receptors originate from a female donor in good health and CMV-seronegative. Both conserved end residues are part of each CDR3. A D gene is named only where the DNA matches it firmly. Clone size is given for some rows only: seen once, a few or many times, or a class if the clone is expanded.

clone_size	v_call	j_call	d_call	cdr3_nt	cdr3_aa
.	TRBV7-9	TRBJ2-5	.	TGTGCCAGCAGCCTAACAGCCGAAGAAGAGACCCAGTACTTC	CASSLTAEEETQYF
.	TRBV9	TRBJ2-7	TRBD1	TGTGCCAGCAGCGTAGAAGGACAGGGGGCGTACGAGCAGTACTTC	CASSVEGQGAYEQYF
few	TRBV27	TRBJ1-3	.	TGTGCCAGCAGTTTTGGAGCCTCTGGAAACACCATATATTTT	CASSFGASGNTIYF
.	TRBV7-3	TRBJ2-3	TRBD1	TGTGCCAGCAGCTGTGACCGGGACAGTCAAGGGGATACGCAGTATTTT	CASSCDRDSQGDTQYF
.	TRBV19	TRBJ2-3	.	TGTGCCAGTAGTACCCGTTCGGGGAGCCTAACAGATACGCAGTATTTT	CASSTRSGSLTDTQYF
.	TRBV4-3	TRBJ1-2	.	TGCGCCAGCAGCCAAGATAAGGACATCTCTAGCGATGGCTACACCTTC	CASSQDKDISSDGYTF
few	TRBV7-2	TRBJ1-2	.	TGTGCCAGCAGCTTAGCCGGCGGAGGCTATGGCTACACCTTC	CASSLAGGGYGYTF
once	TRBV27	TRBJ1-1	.	TGTGCCAGCAGTTTCGGTGGGAACACTGAAGCTTTCTTT	CASSFGGNTEAFF
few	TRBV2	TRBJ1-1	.	TGTGCCAGCAGGGTGCGGGCCGCTCCACCTGAAGCTTTCTTT	CASRVRAAPPEAFF
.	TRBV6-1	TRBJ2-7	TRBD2	TGTGCCAGCAGTGAATGGGTCCAGGCGGGGGGCGAGCAGTACTTC	CASSEWVQAGGEQYF
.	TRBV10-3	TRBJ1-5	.	TGTGCCATCAGGGCGGCCCAAGGCAATCAGCCCCAGCATTTT	CAIRAAQGNQPQHF
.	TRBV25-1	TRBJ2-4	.	TGTGCCAGCAGTGTGACAGGATTGAACATTCAGTACTTC	CASSVTGLNIQYF
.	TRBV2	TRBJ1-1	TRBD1	TGTGCCAGCAGTGAAATGCGGACAGGGGGCCTACCTGAAGCTTTCTTT	CASSEMRTGGLPEAFF
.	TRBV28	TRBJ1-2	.	TGTGCCAGCAGGGGGCGTGGCTACACCTTC	CASRGRGYTF
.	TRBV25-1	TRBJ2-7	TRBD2	TGTGCCAGCAGTTATCACGGGACTAGTTCGGGGCTCGAGCAGTACTTC	CASSYHGTSSGLEQYF
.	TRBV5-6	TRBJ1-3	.	TGTGCCAGCAGCTCGAGGACACTTTACTCTGGAAACACCATATATTTT	CASSSRTLYSGNTIYF
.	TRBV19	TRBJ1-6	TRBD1	TGTGCCAGTAGTACGGGACAGTATAATTCACCCCTCCACTTT	CASSTGQYNSPLHF
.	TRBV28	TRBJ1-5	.	TGTGCCAGCCCCCGGGACATGAATCAGCCCCAGCATTTT	CASPRDMNQPQHF
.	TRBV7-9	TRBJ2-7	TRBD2	TGTTCCAGCAGCCTAAGCGGGAGATCGGGCGAGCAGTACTTC	CSSSLSGRSGEQYF
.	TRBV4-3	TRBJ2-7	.	TGCGCCAGCAGCCAAGCAAGAGGTTACGAGCAGTACTTC	CASSQARGYEQYF
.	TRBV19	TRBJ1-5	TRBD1	TGTGCCAGTAGTACGACAGGGTATAGCAATCAGCCCCAGCATTTT	CASSTTGYSNQPQHF
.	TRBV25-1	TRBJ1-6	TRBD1	TGTGCCAGCAGTGTAGGGGGCCATTCACCCCTCCACTTT	CASSVGGHSPLHF
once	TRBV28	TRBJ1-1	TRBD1	TGTGCCAGCAGTTTCTCGGGACAGGGGGCGACTGAAGCTTTCTTT	CASSFSGQGATEAFF
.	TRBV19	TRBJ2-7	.	TGTGCCAGTAGTCTCGGACAGACTTCCTACGAGCAGTACTTC	CASSLGQTSYEQYF
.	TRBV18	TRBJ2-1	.	TGTGCCAGCTCAATAGGAGCGGCGGGTGAGCAGTTCTTC	CASSIGAAGEQFF
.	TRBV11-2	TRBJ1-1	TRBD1	TGTGCCAGCAGAAAGCGGACAGGGTCGGTGACTGAAGCTTTCTTT	CASRKRTGSVTEAFF
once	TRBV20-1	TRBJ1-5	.	TGCAGTGCTAGCGGGGATCAGCCCCAGCATTTT	CSASGDQPQHF
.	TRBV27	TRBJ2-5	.	TGTGCCAGCAGTTTATCCCGAGGGGGGGGGAAGACCCAGTACTTC	CASSLSRGGGKTQYF
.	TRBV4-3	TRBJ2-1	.	TGCGCCAGCAGCCAAAGACGGAGCTCCTACAATGAGCAGTTCTTC	CASSQRRSSYNEQFF
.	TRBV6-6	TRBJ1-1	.	TGTGCCAGCAGTTACTCGGACAGCCTGAACACTGAAGCTTTCTTT	CASSYSDSLNTEAFF
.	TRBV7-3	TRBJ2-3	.	TGTGCCAGCAGCTTATCGAGCACAGATACGCAGTATTTT	CASSLSSTDTQYF
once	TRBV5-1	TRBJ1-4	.	TGCGCCAGCAGGGCAGGGGCTAATGAAAAACTGTTTTTT	CASRAGANEKLFF
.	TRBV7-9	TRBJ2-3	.	TGTGCCAGCAGCTTAACGAGCCGGGATACGCAGTATTTT	CASSLTSRDTQYF
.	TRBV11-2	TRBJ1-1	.	TGTGCCAGCAGCTTAAGGGCTCAGGGGAACACTGAAGCTTTCTTT	CASSLRAQGNTEAFF
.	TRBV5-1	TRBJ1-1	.	TGCGCCAGCAGCTCCACGGGGAGGAACACTGAAGCTTTCTTT	CASSSTGRNTEAFF